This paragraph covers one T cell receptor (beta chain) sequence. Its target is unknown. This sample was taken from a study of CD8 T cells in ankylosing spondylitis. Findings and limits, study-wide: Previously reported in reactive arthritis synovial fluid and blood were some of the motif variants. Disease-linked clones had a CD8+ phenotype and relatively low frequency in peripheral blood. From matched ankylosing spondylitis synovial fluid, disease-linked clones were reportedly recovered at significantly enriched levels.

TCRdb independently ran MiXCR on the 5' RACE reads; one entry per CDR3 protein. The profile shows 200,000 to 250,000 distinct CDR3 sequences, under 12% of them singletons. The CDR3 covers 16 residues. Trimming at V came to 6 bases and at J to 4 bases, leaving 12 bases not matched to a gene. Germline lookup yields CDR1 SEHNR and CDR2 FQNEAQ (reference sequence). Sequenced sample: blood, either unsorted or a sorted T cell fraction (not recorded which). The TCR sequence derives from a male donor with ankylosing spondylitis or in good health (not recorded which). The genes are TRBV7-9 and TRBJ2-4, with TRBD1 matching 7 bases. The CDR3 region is CASRSLGTGQKNIQYF. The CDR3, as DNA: TGTGCCAGCAGGTCTCTGGGGACGGGACAGAAAAACATTCAGTACTTC.